This T cell receptor beta chain was sequenced during a study of low-dose radiotherapy and immunotherapy resistance in tumors. This clonotype was detected many times. Alpha and beta chains were covered, as first-strand cDNA relied on TRAV- and TRBV-specific primers. For amplifying TCRs, the PCR ran for approximately 18 cycles with Phusion, which was used together with a constant-region primer and the adapter on the V primers. In TCRdb, the reads were re-called with MiXCR into one record per CDR3 protein. This table has under 95,000 distinct CDR3 sequences, over 15% appearing once. The time point was: after trial treatment. Treatment reported: LDRT plus nivolumab, ipilimumab, low-dose cyclophosphamide and aspirin (RACIN trial). The receptor was isolated from a male donor with prostate cancer. The sequenced sample was PBMCs, obtained after low-dose radiotherapy plus immunotherapy.

This CDR3 is CASTGDANTGELFF. The DNA of the CDR3 is TGTGCCAGCACAGGGGACGCGAACACCGGGGAGCTGTTTTTT. The rearrangement uses TRBV18 and TRBJ2-2; 7 positions agree with TRBD1. After removal of 8 bases from V and 0 bases from J, the junction contained 3 bases not matched to a gene. Germline assignment: CDR1 KGHSH and CDR2 LQKENI. CDR3 length: 14 residues.